This T cell receptor (beta chain) emerged from a study of blood T cell repertoires in COVID-19. This CDR3 has 14 amino acids. The repertoire was sequenced with immunoSEQ multiplex PCR; TCRdb's copy has only in-frame clones and lacks some. Of roughly 74,000 clones in the sample, 84% were seen once. Sequencing was performed on peripheral blood. This receptor was obtained from a man between 65 and 80 years old with acute or convalescent COVID-19. V is TRBV12-2 and J is TRBJ1-6; the DNA was not compared with TRBD1, the D call given in the table. TRBV12-2 is a recognized pseudogene. The CDR3 is CASRLQGVSSPLHF. As DNA, the CDR3 is TGTGCAAGTCGGCTACAGGGGGTGAGTTCACCCCTCCACTTT.